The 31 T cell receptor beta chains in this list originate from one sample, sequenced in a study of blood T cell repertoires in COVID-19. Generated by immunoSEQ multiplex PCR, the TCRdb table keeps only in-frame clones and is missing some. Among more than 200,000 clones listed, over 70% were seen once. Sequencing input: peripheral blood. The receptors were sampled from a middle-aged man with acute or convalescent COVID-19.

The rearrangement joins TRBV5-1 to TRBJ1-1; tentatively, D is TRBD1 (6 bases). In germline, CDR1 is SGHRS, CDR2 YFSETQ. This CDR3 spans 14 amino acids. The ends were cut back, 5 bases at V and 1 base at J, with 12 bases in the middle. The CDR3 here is CASSYRVGNTEAFF. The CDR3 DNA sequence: TGCGCCAGCAGTTACAGGGTCGGGAACACTGAAGCTTTCTTT.

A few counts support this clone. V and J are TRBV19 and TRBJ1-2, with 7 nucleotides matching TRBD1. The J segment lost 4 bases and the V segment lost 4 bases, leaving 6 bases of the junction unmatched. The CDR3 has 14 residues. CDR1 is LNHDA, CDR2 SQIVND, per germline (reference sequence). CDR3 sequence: CASSTRQGAYGYTF. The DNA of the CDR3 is TGTGCCAGTAGTACCCGACAGGGTGCCTATGGCTACACCTTC.

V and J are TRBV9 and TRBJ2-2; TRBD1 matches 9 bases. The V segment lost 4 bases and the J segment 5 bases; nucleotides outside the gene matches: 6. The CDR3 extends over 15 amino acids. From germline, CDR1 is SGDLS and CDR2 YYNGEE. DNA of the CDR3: TGTGCCAGCAGCATTACAGGGGGCAATACCGGGGAGCTGTTTTTT. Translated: CASSITGGNTGELFF. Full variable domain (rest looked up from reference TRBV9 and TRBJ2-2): DSGVTQTPKHLITATGQRVTLRCSPRSGDLSVYWYQQSLDQGLQFLIQYYNGEERAKGNILERFSAQQFPDLHSELNLSSLELGDSALYFCASSITGGNTGELFFGEGSRLTVL.

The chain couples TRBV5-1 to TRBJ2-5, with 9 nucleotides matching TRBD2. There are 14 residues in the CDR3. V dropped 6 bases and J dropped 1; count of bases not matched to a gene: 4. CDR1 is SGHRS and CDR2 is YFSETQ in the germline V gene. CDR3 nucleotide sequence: TGCGCCAGCACGGGCGGGAGGGCCCAAGAGACCCAGTACTTC. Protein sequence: CASTGGRAQETQYF.

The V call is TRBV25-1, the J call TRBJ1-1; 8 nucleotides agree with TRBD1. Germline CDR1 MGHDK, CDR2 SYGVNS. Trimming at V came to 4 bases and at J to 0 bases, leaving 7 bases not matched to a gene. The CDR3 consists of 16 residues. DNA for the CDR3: TGTGCCAGCAGTGGGCCTGGACAGGGCATGAACACTGAAGCTTTCTTT. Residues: CASSGPGQGMNTEAFF.

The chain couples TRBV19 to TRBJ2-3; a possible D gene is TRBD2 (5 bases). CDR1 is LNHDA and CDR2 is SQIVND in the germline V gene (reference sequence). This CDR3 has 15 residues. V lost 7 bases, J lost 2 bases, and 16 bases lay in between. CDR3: CASTSGSADTDTQYF. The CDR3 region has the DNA TGTGCCAGTACCTCCGGTAGCGCAGACACAGATACGCAGTATTTT.

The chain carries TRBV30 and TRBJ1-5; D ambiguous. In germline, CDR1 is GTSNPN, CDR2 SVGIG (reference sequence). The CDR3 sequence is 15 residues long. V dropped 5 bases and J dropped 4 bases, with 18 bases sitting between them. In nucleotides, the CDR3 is TGTGCCTGGCGACCCCGGGGAGACGGAAATCAGCCCCAGCATTTT. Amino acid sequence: CAWRPRGDGNQPQHF.

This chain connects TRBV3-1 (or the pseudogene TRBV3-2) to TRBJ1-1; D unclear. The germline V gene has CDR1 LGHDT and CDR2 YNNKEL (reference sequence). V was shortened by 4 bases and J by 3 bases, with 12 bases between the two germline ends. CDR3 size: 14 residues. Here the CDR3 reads CASSPSAGYTEAFF. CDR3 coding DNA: TGTGCCAGCAGCCCATCCGCGGGATACACTGAAGCTTTCTTT.

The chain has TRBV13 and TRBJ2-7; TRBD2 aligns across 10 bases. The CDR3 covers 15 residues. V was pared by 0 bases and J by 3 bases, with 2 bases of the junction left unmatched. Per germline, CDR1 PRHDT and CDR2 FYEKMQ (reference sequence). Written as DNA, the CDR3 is TGTGCCAGCAGCTTAGGGGGGACTAGCGTCTACGAGCAGTACTTC. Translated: CASSLGGTSVYEQYF.

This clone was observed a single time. The CDR3 loop is CASSDKRGGTDTQYF. In DNA form, the CDR3 reads TGTGCCAGCAGTGACAAGCGGGGAGGCACAGATACGCAGTATTTT. The chain employs TRBV6-4 and TRBJ2-3; 7 nucleotides line up with TRBD2. The CDR3 runs 15 residues. Looked up from germline, CDR1 is MRHNA and CDR2 is SNTAGT. Losses at the gene ends were 2 bases for V and 1 base for J; bases not matched to a gene: 3.

The CDR3 nucleotides read TGTGCCAGTAGCCTGGACAGGGGAGCTTTCTTT. Translation: CASSLDRGAFF. The chain links TRBV19 to TRBJ1-1, with 9 bases fitting TRBD1. In germline, CDR1 is LNHDA, CDR2 SQIVND (reference sequence). Trimming cost V 6 bases and J 10 bases; bases outside gene matches: 3. The CDR3 has 11 amino acids.

The CDR3 DNA is TGTGCCATCAGCTTTTTGAGCGGGAGCTACGAGCAGTACTTC. Translating it yields CAISFLSGSYEQYF. The J gene is TRBJ2-7, the V gene TRBV10-3, with 8 bases identical to TRBD2. Germline V gene sequence: CDR1 ENHRY, CDR2 SYGVKD. The CDR3 has 14 residues. Trimming at V came to 6 bases and at J to 3 bases, leaving 7 bases not matched to a gene.

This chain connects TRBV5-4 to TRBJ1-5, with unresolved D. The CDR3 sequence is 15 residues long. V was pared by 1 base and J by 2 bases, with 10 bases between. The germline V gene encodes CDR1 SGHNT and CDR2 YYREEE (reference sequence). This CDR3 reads CASSLSPSGNQPQHF. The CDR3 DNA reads TGTGCCAGCAGCTTGTCTCCATCGGGCAATCAGCCCCAGCATTTT.

The CDR3 DNA sequence: TGTGCCAGCAGCCAGTCAGCACCGAGACAGGGACCAGCTAACTATGGCTACACCTTC. The encoded protein is CASSQSAPRQGPANYGYTF. This chain links TRBV3-1 (or the pseudogene TRBV3-2) with TRBJ1-2; 7 bases are a match to TRBD1. Germline V gene lookup returns CDR1 LGHDT and CDR2 YNNKEL (reference sequence). Trimming removed 3 bases from V and 0 bases from J; junction bases left unmatched: 16. This CDR3 region has 19 residues.

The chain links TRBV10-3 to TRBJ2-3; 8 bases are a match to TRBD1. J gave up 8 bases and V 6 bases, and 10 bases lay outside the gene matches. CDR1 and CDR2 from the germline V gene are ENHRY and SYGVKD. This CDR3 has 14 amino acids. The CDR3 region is CAISMDREQGTQYF. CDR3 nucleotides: TGTGCCATCAGCATGGACAGGGAGCAAGGTACGCAGTATTTT.

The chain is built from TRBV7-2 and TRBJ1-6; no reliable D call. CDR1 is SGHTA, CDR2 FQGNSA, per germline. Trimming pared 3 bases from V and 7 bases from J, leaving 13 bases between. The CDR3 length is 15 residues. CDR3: CASSFAVRRNSPLHF. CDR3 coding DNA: TGTGCCAGCAGCTTCGCCGTCAGGAGGAATTCACCCCTCCACTTT. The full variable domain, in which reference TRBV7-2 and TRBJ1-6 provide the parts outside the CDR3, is GAGVSQSPSNKVTEKGKDVELRCDPISGHTALYWYRQSLGQGLEFLIYFQGNSAPDKSGLPSDRFSAERTGGSVSTLTIQRTQQEDSAVYLCASSFAVRRNSPLHFGNGTRLTVT.

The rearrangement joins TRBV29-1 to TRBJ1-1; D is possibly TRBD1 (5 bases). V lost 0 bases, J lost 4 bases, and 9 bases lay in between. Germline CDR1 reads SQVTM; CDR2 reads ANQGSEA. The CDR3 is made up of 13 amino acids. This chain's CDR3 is CSVEEGGTTEAFF. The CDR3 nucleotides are TGCAGCGTTGAAGAAGGCGGGACCACTGAAGCTTTCTTT.

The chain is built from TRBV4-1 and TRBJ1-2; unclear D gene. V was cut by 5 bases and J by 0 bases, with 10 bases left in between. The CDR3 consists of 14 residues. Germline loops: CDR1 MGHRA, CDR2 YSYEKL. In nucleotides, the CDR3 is TGCGCCAGCAGCTCCGGGTTATCTAACTATGGCTACACCTTC. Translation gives CASSSGLSNYGYTF.

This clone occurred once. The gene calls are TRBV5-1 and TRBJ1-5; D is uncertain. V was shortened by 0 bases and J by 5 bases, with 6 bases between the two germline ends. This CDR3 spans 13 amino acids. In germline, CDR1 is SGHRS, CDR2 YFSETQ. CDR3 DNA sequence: TGCGCCAGCAGCTTGGTGAGGCATCAGCCCCAGCATTTT. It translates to CASSLVRHQPQHF.

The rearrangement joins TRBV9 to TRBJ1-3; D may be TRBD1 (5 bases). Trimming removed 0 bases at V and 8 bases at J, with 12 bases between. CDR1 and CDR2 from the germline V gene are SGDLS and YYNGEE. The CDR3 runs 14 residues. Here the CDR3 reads CASSVEFSGDTIYF. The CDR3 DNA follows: TGTGCCAGCAGCGTAGAATTCTCGGGGGACACCATATATTTT.

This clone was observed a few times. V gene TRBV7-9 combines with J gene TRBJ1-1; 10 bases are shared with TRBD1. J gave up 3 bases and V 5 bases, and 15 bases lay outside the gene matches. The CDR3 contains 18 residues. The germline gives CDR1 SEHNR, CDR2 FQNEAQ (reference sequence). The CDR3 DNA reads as TGTGCCAGCAGCGCCGGGACAGGGGATTTTGGTAGGTACACTGAAGCTTTCTTT. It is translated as CASSAGTGDFGRYTEAFF. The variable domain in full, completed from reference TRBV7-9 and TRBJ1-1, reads DTGVSQNPRHKITKRGQNVTFRCDPISEHNRLYWYRQTLGQGPEFLTYFQNEAQLEKSRLLSDRFSAERPKGSFSTLEIQRTEQGDSAMYLCASSAGTGDFGRYTEAFFGQGTRLTVV.

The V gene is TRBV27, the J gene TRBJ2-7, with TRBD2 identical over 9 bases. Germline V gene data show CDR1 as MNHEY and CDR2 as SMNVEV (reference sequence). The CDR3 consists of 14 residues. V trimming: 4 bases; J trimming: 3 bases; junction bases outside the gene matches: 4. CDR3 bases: TGTGCCAGCAGTTCAACTAGCGGGCGCTACGAGCAGTACTTC. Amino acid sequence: CASSSTSGRYEQYF.

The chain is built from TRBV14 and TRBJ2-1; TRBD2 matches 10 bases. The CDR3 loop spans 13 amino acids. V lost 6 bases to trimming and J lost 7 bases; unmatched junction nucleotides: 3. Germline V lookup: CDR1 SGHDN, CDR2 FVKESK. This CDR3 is CASRPAGGNEQFF. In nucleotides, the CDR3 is TGTGCCAGCAGACCAGCGGGAGGGAATGAGCAGTTCTTC.

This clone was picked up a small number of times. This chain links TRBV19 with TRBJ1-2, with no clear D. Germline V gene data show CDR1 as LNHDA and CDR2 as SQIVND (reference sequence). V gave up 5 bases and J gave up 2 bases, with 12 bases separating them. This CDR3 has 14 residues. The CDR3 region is CASSRRDPNYGYTF. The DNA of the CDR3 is TGTGCCAGTAGTCGGCGGGATCCAAACTATGGCTACACCTTC. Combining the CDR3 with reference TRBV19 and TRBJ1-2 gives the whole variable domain DGGITQSPKYLFRKEGQNVTLSCEQNLNHDAMYWYRQDPGQGLRLIYYSQIVNDFQKGDIAEGYSVSREKKESFPLTVTSAQKNPTAFYLCASSRRDPNYGYTFGSGTRLTVV.

CDR3 sequence (DNA): TGTGCCAGCAGCCTACAGGGGGCAGGCTACAATGAGCAGTTCTTC. This sequence encodes CASSLQGAGYNEQFF. The chain is built from TRBV7-3 and TRBJ2-1; 9 nucleotides line up with TRBD1. The CDR3 is 15 amino acids. The germline V gene has CDR1 SGHTA and CDR2 FQGTGA. The ends lost 5 bases at V and 3 bases at J; junction bases unmatched: 5.

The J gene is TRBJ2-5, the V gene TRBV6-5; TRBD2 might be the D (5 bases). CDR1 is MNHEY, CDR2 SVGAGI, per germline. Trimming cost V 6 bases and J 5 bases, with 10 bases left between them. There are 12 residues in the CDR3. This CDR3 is CASRSSGETQYF. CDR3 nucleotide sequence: TGTGCCAGCAGGTCGTCGGGGGAGACCCAGTACTTC.

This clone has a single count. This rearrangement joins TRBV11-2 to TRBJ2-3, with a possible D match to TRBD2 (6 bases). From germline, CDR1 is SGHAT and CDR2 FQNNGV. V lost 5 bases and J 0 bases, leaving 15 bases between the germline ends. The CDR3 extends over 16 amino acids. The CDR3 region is CASSQTGRPSTDTQYF. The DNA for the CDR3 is TGTGCCAGCAGCCAAACGGGGAGGCCTAGCACAGATACGCAGTATTTT.

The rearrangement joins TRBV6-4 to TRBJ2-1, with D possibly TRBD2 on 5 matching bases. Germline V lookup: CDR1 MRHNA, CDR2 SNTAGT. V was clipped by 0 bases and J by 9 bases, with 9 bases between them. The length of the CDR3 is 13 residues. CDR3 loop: CASSDSRVGEQFF. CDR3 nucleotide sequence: TGTGCCAGCAGTGACTCGAGGGTGGGTGAGCAGTTCTTC.

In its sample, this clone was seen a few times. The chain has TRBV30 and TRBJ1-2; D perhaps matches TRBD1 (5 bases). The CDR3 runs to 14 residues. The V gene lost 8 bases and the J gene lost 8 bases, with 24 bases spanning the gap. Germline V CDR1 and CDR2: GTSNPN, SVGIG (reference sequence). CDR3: CAAPARESSGGYTF. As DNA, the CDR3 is TGTGCCGCGCCGGCCAGGGAAAGCTCCGGGGGCTACACCTTC.

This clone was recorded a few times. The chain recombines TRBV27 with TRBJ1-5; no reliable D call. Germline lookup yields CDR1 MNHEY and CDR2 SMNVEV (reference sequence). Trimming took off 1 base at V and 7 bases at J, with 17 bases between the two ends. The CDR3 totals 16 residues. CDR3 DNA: TGTGCCAGCAGTTTATTCGGGCAGCGGGGAGGACAGCCCCAGCATTTT. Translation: CASSLFGQRGGQPQHF.

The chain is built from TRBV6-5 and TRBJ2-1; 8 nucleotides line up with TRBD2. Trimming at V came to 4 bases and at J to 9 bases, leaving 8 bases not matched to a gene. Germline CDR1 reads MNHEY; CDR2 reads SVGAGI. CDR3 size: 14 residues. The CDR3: CASSFRTSSVEQFF. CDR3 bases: TGTGCCAGCAGTTTTAGGACTAGCTCGGTTGAGCAGTTCTTC.